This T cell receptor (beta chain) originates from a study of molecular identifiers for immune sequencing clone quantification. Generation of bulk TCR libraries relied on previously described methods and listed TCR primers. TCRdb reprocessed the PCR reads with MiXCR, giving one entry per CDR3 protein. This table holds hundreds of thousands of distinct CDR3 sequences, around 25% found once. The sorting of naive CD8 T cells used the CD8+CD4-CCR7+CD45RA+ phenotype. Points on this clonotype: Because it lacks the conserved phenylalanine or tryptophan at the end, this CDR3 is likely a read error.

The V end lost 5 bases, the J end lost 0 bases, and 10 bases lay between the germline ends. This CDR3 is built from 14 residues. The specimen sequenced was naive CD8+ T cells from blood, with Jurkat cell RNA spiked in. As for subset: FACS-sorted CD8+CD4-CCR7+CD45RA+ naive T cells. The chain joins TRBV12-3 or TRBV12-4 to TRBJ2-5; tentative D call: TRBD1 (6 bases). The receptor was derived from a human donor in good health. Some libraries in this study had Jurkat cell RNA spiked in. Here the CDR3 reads CASSPGTNQETQYL. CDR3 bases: TGTGCCAGCAGTCCCGGGACAAACCAAGAGACCCAGTACCTC.